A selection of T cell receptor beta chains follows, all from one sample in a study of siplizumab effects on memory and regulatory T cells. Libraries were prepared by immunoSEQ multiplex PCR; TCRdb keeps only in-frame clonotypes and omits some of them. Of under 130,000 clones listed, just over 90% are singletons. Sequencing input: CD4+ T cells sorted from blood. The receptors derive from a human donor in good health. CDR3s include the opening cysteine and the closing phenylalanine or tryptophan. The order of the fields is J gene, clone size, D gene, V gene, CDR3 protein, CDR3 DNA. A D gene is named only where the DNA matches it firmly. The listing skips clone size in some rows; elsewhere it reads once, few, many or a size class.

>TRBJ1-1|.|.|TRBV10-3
CAIKRKEEDTEAFF
TGTGCCATCAAACGGAAAGAGGAGGACACTGAAGCTTTCTTT
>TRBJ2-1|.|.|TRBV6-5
CASSKRQPGWDEQFF
TGTGCCAGCAGTAAGAGACAGCCAGGATGGGATGAGCAGTTCTTC
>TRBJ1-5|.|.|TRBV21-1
CASSKGWNQPQHF
TGTGCCAGCAGCAAAGGCTGGAATCAGCCCCAGCATTTT
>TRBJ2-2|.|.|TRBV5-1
CASSLGRGNTGELFF
TGCGCCAGCAGCTTGGGACGGGGGAACACCGGGGAGCTGTTTTTT
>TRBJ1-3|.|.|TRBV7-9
CASSLDISGNTIYF
TGTGCCAGCAGCTTGGACATCTCTGGAAACACCATATATTTT
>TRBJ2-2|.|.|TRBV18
CASSRDLLNTGELFF
TGTGCCAGCTCGCGGGACTTACTAAACACCGGGGAGCTGTTTTTT
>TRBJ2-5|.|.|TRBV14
CASSRERSTETQYF
TGTGCCAGCAGCCGAGAAAGGTCCACCGAGACCCAGTACTTC
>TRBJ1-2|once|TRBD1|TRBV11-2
CASSWGQGFGGYTF
TGTGCCAGCAGCTGGGGACAGGGTTTTGGTGGCTACACCTTC
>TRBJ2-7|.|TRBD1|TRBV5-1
CASSPGQGSYEQYF
TGCGCCAGCAGCCCGGGACAGGGGTCCTACGAGCAGTACTTC
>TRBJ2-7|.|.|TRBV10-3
CAIKRESEQYF
TGTGCCATCAAGAGGGAGTCCGAGCAGTACTTC
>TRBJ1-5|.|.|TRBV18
CASSPPGGSNQPQHF
TGTGCCAGCTCACCACCAGGGGGAAGCAATCAGCCCCAGCATTTT
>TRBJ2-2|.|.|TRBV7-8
CASSLVLGDFGGELFF
TGTGCCAGCAGCTTAGTTTTAGGGGACTTTGGCGGGGAGCTGTTTTTT
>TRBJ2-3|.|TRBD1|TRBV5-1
CASSLADRDTDTQYF
TGCGCCAGCAGCTTGGCGGACAGGGACACAGATACGCAGTATTTT
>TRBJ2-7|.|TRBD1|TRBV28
CASSQATGGISYEQYF
TGTGCCAGCAGTCAAGCAACAGGGGGTATCTCCTACGAGCAGTACTTC
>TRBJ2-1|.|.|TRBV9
CASSGSRSSYNEQFF
TGTGCCAGCAGCGGTTCTAGGAGCTCCTACAATGAGCAGTTCTTC
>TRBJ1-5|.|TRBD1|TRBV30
CAWSGGQGGNQPQHF
TGTGCCTGGAGTGGAGGACAGGGTGGCAATCAGCCCCAGCATTTT
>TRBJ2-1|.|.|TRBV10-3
CAISVPRGYEQFF
TGTGCCATCAGTGTACCGAGGGGATACGAGCAGTTCTTC
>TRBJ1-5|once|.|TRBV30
CAWTPGMGQPQHF
TGTGCCTGGACCCCCGGCATGGGACAGCCCCAGCATTTT
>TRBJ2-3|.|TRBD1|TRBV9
CASGGQEQDTQYF
TGTGCCAGCGGCGGACAGGAACAAGATACGCAGTATTTT
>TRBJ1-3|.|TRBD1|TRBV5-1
CASSPDRGDGNTIYF
TGCGCCAGCAGCCCGGACAGGGGGGATGGAAACACCATATATTTT
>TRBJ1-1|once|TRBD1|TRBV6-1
CASVTGGGTEAFF
TGTGCCAGCGTTACAGGGGGTGGCACTGAAGCTTTCTTT
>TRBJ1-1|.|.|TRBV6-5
CASSYGGGGNTEAFF
TGTGCCAGCAGTTACGGTGGGGGAGGCAACACTGAAGCTTTCTTT
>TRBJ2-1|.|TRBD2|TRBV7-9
CASSLSRLAGQYEQFF
TGTGCCAGCAGCTTATCACGGCTAGCGGGACAGTATGAGCAGTTCTTC
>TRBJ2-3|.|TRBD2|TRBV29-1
CSVLPGGRGADTQYF
TGCAGCGTTCTCCCGGGAGGGAGGGGCGCAGATACGCAGTATTTT
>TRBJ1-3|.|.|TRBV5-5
CASSVRPAPAGNTIYF
TGTGCCAGCAGCGTCCGGCCAGCCCCTGCTGGAAACACCATATATTTT
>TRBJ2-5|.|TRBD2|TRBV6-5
CASSPRGGGQTQYF
TGTGCCAGCAGTCCTCGGGGGGGAGGGCAGACCCAGTACTTC
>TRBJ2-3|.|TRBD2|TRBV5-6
CASSLAGTSGTGTDTQYF
TGTGCCAGCAGCTTGGCCGGGACTAGCGGGACGGGGACAGATACGCAGTATTTT
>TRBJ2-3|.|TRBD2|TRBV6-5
CATGLAGGGGQYF
TGTGCAACCGGCCTAGCGGGAGGTGGGGGGCAGTATTTT
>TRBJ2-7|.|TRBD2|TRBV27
CASSFRGTSGPTYEQYF
TGTGCCAGCAGTTTTAGGGGAACTAGCGGGCCGACCTACGAGCAGTACTTC
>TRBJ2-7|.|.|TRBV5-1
CASSLPGEPYEQYF
TGCGCCAGCAGCTTGCCCGGGGAACCTTACGAGCAGTACTTC
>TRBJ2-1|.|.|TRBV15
CATSKAGPNNEQFF
TGTGCCACCAGCAAGGCAGGGCCTAACAATGAGCAGTTCTTC
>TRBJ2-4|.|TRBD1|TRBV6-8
CASRTGTGFQYF
TGTGCCAGCAGAACCGGGACAGGGTTTCAGTACTTC
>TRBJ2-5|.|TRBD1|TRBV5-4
CASSPGTGEETQYF
TGTGCCAGCAGCCCGGGGACAGGGGAGGAGACCCAGTACTTC
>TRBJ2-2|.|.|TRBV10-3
CAISGKSDTGELFF
TGTGCCATCAGTGGAAAGAGCGACACCGGGGAGCTGTTTTTT
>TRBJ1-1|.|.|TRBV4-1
CASSQNTRGYHTEAFF
TGCGCCAGCAGCCAAAACACCCGGGGTTATCACACTGAAGCTTTCTTT
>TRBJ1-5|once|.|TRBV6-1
CASSELGHQPQHF
TGTGCCAGCAGTGAATTGGGACATCAGCCCCAGCATTTT
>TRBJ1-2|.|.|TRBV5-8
CASSGQLGAGYTF
TGTGCCAGCAGTGGTCAACTGGGGGCTGGCTACACCTTC
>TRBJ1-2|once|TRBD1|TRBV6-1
CASSVGTGGSYYGYTF
TGTGCCAGCAGTGTCGGGACAGGGGGCTCTTACTATGGCTACACCTTC
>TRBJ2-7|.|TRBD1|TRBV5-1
CASSSGQGRAYEQYF
TGCGCCAGCAGCTCTGGACAGGGCCGAGCCTACGAGCAGTACTTC
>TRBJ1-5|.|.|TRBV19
CASSIAHRENQPQHF
TGTGCCAGTAGTATAGCACACAGGGAGAATCAGCCCCAGCATTTT
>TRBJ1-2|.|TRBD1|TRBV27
CASTPAGGGVSYGYTF
TGTGCCAGCACCCCCGCAGGGGGAGGAGTAAGCTATGGCTACACCTTC
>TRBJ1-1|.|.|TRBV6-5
CASRRYKNTEAFF
TGTGCCAGCAGACGCTACAAGAACACTGAAGCTTTCTTT
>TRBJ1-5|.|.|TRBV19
CASNPTLGDIPSNQPQHF
TGTGCCAGTAACCCAACATTGGGGGACATACCTAGCAATCAGCCCCAGCATTTT
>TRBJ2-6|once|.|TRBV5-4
CATVGGALSSGANVLTF
TGTGCCACGGTGGGGGGGGCCCTCAGCTCTGGGGCCAACGTCCTGACTTTC
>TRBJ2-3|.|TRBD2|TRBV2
CASRGRGLASHTQYF
TGTGCCAGCAGGGGGAGGGGACTAGCTTCACATACGCAGTATTTT
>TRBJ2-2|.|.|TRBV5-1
CASSSGHLANTGELFF
TGCGCCAGCAGCTCGGGACACCTCGCGAACACCGGGGAGCTGTTTTTT
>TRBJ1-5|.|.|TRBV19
CASSAGVGGSTQPQHF
TGTGCCAGTAGTGCAGGGGTAGGAGGGTCCACTCAGCCCCAGCATTTT
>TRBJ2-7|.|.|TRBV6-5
CASSYQGTYEQYF
TGTGCCAGCAGTTACCAGGGCACCTACGAGCAGTACTTC
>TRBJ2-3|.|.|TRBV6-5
CASSRSRTDTQYF
TGTGCCAGCAGCAGATCTCGCACAGATACGCAGTATTTT
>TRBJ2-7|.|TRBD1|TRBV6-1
CASRPGQGSYEQYF
TGTGCCAGCAGACCGGGACAGGGGTCCTACGAGCAGTACTTC
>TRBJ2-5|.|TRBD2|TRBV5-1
CASSAPRGGQETQYF
TGCGCCAGCAGCGCCCCACGCGGGGGGCAAGAGACCCAGTACTTC
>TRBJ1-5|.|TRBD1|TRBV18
CASSPTGTDHQPQHF
TGTGCCAGCTCACCGACGGGGACAGATCATCAGCCCCAGCATTTT
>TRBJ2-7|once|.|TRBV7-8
CASSSNEDGEQYF
TGTGCCAGCAGCTCTAATGAGGACGGAGAGCAGTACTTC
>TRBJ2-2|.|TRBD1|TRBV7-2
CASRSPGQPNTGELFF
TGTGCCAGCAGGTCCCCGGGACAGCCGAACACCGGGGAGCTGTTTTTT
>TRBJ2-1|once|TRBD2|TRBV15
CATSRGLAGRLGNNEQFF
TGTGCCACCAGCAGAGGACTAGCGGGCCGATTAGGGAACAATGAGCAGTTCTTC
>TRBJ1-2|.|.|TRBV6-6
CASSYSYQGGDYGYTF
TGTGCCAGCAGTTACTCGTACCAGGGTGGGGACTATGGCTACACCTTC
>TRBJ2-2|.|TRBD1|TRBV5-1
CASSLGQGSTGELFF
TGCGCCAGCAGCTTGGGACAGGGGAGCACCGGGGAGCTGTTTTTT